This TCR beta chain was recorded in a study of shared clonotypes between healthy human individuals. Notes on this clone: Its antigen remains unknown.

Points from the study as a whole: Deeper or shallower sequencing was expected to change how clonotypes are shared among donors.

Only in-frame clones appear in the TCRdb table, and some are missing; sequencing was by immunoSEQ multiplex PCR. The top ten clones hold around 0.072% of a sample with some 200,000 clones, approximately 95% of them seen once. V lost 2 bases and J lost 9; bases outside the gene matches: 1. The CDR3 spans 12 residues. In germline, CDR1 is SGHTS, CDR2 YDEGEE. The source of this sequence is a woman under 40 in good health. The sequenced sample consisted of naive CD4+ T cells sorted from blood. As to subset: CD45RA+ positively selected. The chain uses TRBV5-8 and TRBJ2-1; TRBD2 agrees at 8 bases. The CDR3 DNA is TGTGCCAGCAGCTTTGCGGGGGGTGAGCAGTTCTTC. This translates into CASSFAGGEQFF.